This T cell receptor (beta chain) appears in the sequencing data of a study of T cell changes during pregnancy in multiple sclerosis. CDR3 length: 14 amino acids. Germline V lookup: CDR1 SEHNR, CDR2 FQNEAQ (reference sequence). The V end lost 5 bases, the J end lost 5 bases, and 12 bases lay between the germline ends. The assay was immunoSEQ multiplex PCR, and TCRdb's table has in-frame clones only and misses some. The sample records 40,000 to 60,000 clones, 90% being singletons. V usage is TRBV7-9 and J usage is TRBJ2-2; D possibly corresponds to TRBD1 (6 bases). The receptor was derived from a female donor in good health, enrolled as a control in a pregnancy study. This specimen was peripheral blood, taken in the first trimester of pregnancy. CDR3: CASSPQGRTGELFF. The CDR3 coding sequence is TGTGCCAGCAGCCCACAGGGCCGGACCGGGGAGCTGTTTTTT. Full variable domain (remainder filled in from reference TRBV7-9 and TRBJ2-2): DTGVSQNPRHKITKRGQNVTFRCDPISEHNRLYWYRQTLGQGPEFLTYFQNEAQLEKSRLLSDRFSAERPKGSFSTLEIQRTEQGDSAMYLCASSPQGRTGELFFGEGSRLTVL.